These 21 T cell receptor beta chains came from one sample sequenced in a study of T cell therapy after organ transplantation. Sequencing used immunoSEQ multiplex PCR; TCRdb keeps in-frame clones, though not all of them. The sample contains about 1,500 clones, about 78% of which appear only once. Noted time point: 20-29 weeks after completion of therapy. These receptors have no identified antigens. The source was CD8+ T cells from blood, collected after autologous CMV-specific T cell therapy. These receptors all stem from a human patient who had received a solid organ transplant and had CMV disease. The T cells may come from the graft donor.

This clone was counted a single time. The chain uses TRBV7-9 and TRBJ2-3; D not certain. V lost 3 bases, J lost 0 bases, and 4 bases lay in between. Germline assignment: CDR1 SEHNR and CDR2 FQNEAQ (reference sequence). This CDR3 is 13 amino acids long. The CDR3 DNA reads as TGTGCCAGCAGCTTGTACAGCACAGATACGCAGTATTTT. Translating it yields CASSLYSTDTQYF.

The chain links TRBV7-8 to TRBJ2-7, with 9 bases that match TRBD1. CDR1 and CDR2 (germline): SGHVS, FQNEAQ. This CDR3 is built from 16 residues. V gave up 1 base and J gave up 1 base; unmatched junction bases: 5. The CDR3 nucleotides read TGTGCCAGCAGCTTAGAGGGGACAGGGCTTTCCTACGAGCAGTACTTC. As protein: CASSLEGTGLSYEQYF.

The chain carries TRBV7-6 and TRBJ2-1; 12 positions match TRBD2. J was trimmed by 6 bases and V by 1 base; bases with no gene match: 4. The CDR3 loop spans 16 amino acids. The germline V gene has CDR1 SGHVS and CDR2 FNYEAQ. The CDR3 here is CASSLVLAGGSNEQFF. The CDR3 DNA follows: TGTGCCAGCAGCTTAGTTCTAGCGGGAGGGTCCAATGAGCAGTTCTTC.

The V and J genes are TRBV9 and TRBJ2-4; D might be TRBD2 (5 bases). Trimming shortened V by 3 bases and J by 8 bases, and 21 bases separated the two germline ends. Germline CDR1 reads SGDLS; CDR2 reads YYNGEE. The CDR3 covers 16 residues. Here the CDR3 reads CASSESGPQGGDIQYF. The CDR3 nucleotides are TGTGCCAGCAGCGAGAGCGGACCGCAAGGAGGAGACATTCAGTACTTC.

The J gene is TRBJ1-6, the V gene TRBV30; TRBD1 matches at 8 bases. The V segment lost 4 bases and the J segment 9 bases; nucleotides outside the gene matches: 8. This CDR3 comprises 14 residues. Germline values: CDR1 GTSNPN, CDR2 SVGIG (reference sequence). DNA of the CDR3: TGTGCCTGGAATGGACAGGGCCCGGGTTCACCCCTCCACTTT. Its translation is CAWNGQGPGSPLHF.

This clone was seen only once. This chain's CDR3 is CSVYAGYEQYF. Written as DNA, the CDR3 is TGCAGTGTTTATGCGGGCTACGAGCAGTACTTC. The chain uses TRBV20-1 and TRBJ2-7, with D perhaps matching TRBD2 (5 bases). The V end was cut by 7 bases, the J end by 3 bases, with 10 bases between. The V gene's germline CDR1 is DFQATT and CDR2 SNEGSKA (reference sequence). The CDR3 is made up of 11 amino acids.

J is TRBJ1-6 and V is TRBV27, with D unresolved. Germline V gives CDR1 MNHEY, CDR2 SMNVEV (reference sequence). The CDR3 has 15 amino acids. V lost 6 bases to trimming and J lost 12 bases, with 21 bases between them. CDR3 loop: CASRLTLARALPLHF. CDR3 nucleotides: TGTGCCAGCAGACTTACCCTGGCACGGGCTTTACCCCTCCACTTT.

The CDR3 DNA reads TGCAGCGTTGAGGGCCTGGGATCGGAGGATACGCAGTATTTT. This sequence encodes CSVEGLGSEDTQYF. V gene TRBV29-1 combines with J gene TRBJ2-3; unclear D gene. Per the germline V gene, CDR1 is SQVTM and CDR2 is ANQGSEA. V lost 3 bases and J lost 6, with 16 bases in between. The CDR3 has 14 residues.

The rearrangement joins TRBV5-6 to TRBJ1-2, with unresolved D. The V end was cut by 2 bases, the J end by 6 bases, with 8 bases between. Germline V CDR1 and CDR2: SGHDT, YYEEEE. CDR3 size: 12 residues. CDR3 sequence reads: CASSFAPDGYTF. The CDR3 DNA follows: TGTGCCAGCAGCTTCGCACCAGATGGCTACACCTTC.

The CDR3 nucleotides are TGTGCCACCAGCAAACAGGGGTACAATCAGCCCCAGCATTTT. Translation: CATSKQGYNQPQHF. The chain links TRBV15 to TRBJ1-5; 7 nucleotides agree with TRBD1. V shed 4 bases and J 3 bases; nucleotides not matched to a gene: 3. The V gene's germline CDR1 is LNHNV and CDR2 YYDKDF (reference sequence). This CDR3 region has 14 residues.

The chain uses TRBV2 and TRBJ2-7; 7 bases agree with TRBD2. Looked up from germline, CDR1 is SNHLY and CDR2 is FYNNEI. This CDR3 has 15 amino acids. J lost 2 bases, V lost 2 bases, and 6 bases had no gene match. CDR3 loop: CASSEYGGGAYEQYF. CDR3 nucleotides: TGTGCCAGCAGTGAATATGGGGGGGGAGCCTACGAGCAGTACTTC.

The chain combines TRBV12-5 with TRBJ1-1; D uncertain. V gave up 2 bases and J gave up 5 bases, with 9 bases separating them. The CDR3 runs 13 residues. Germline-derived CDR1 and CDR2 are LGHNT and FRNRAP. CDR3 coding DNA: TGTGCTAGTGGTTTGCGGGGAAGGACTGAAGCTTTCTTT. Amino acids: CASGLRGRTEAFF.

This chain connects TRBV4-1 to TRBJ2-3; tentatively, D is TRBD1 or TRBD2 (5 bases each). The germline V gene encodes CDR1 MGHRA and CDR2 YSYEKL. The CDR3 runs to 16 residues. Trimming removed 4 bases from V and 2 bases from J, with 16 bases in between. In DNA form, the CDR3 reads TGCGCCAGCAGCCCTTACCCGGGACCATCCACAGATACGCAGTATTTT. It is translated as CASSPYPGPSTDTQYF.

The chain has TRBV5-8 and TRBJ2-1; D may be TRBD1 (5 bases). The CDR3 spans 15 residues. The germline V gene has CDR1 SGHTS and CDR2 YDEGEE. Trimming removed 6 bases from V and 4 bases from J, with 17 bases in between. The CDR3 DNA reads TGTGCCAGCACCCTGAACAGGTATCCTTACAATGAGCAGTTCTTC. As protein: CASTLNRYPYNEQFF.

This clone turned up a few times. This chain connects TRBV5-6 to TRBJ2-5, with D tentatively TRBD2 (6 bases). This CDR3 region has 14 residues. Germline V gene lookup returns CDR1 SGHDT and CDR2 YYEEEE. Trimming took 4 bases from V and 5 from J, leaving 15 bases between them. The chain's CDR3 is CASSGERAWETQYF. CDR3 coding DNA: TGTGCCAGCAGCGGTGAGCGGGCCTGGGAGACCCAGTACTTC. The full variable domain, in which reference TRBV5-6 and TRBJ2-5 provide the parts outside the CDR3, is DAGVTQSPTHLIKTRGQQVTLRCSPKSGHDTVSWYQQALGQGPQFIFQYYEEEERQRGNFPDRFSGHQFPNYSSELNVNALLLGDSALYLCASSGERAWETQYFGPGTRLLVL.

V is TRBV4-1 and J is TRBJ2-1, with TRBD1 matching 11 bases. This CDR3 is built from 16 residues. Germline V gene lookup returns CDR1 MGHRA and CDR2 YSYEKL. V shed 2 bases and J 3 bases; nucleotides not matched to a gene: 3. This CDR3 reads CASSQLGQGVYNEQFF. In DNA, the CDR3 is TGCGCCAGCAGCCAACTGGGACAGGGGGTCTACAATGAGCAGTTCTTC.

This clone was counted between two and nine times. The chain couples TRBV19 to TRBJ2-7; 7 nucleotides match TRBD1. V lost 7 bases and J lost 1; bases outside the gene matches: 7. The germline V gene encodes CDR1 LNHDA and CDR2 SQIVND (reference sequence). The CDR3 is 14 amino acids. The CDR3 region is CASTPDRVSYEQYF. CDR3 DNA sequence: TGTGCCAGTACTCCCGACAGGGTATCCTACGAGCAGTACTTC.

This clone was detected only a few times. V usage is TRBV19 and J usage is TRBJ2-1; 14 bases match TRBD2. Germline assignment: CDR1 LNHDA and CDR2 SQIVND (reference sequence). This CDR3 is built from 19 residues. V gave up 5 bases and J gave up 8 bases; unmatched junction bases: 17. The CDR3 reads CASSSSNWTSGRSSHEQFF. CDR3 DNA sequence: TGTGCCAGTAGTTCAAGCAATTGGACTAGCGGGAGGAGTAGCCATGAGCAGTTCTTC.

This sequence joins TRBV7-2 and TRBJ2-1, with TRBD1 as a possible D gene (6 bases). Looked up from germline, CDR1 is SGHTA and CDR2 is FQGNSA. V lost 0 bases to trimming and J lost 4 bases, with 13 bases between them. The length of the CDR3 is 16 residues. The CDR3 region is CASSLAAGAVYNEQFF. CDR3 in DNA: TGTGCCAGCAGCTTAGCGGCAGGGGCTGTATACAATGAGCAGTTCTTC.

The chain employs TRBV2 and TRBJ1-5; tentatively, D is TRBD1 (6 bases). V dropped 7 bases and J dropped 7 bases, with 14 bases sitting between them. This CDR3 has 13 residues. CDR1 and CDR2 from the germline V gene are SNHLY and FYNNEI. CDR3 sequence (DNA): TGTGCCAGCAAGTCGGGGGGCCGCCAGCCCCAGCATTTT. This gives the protein CASKSGGRQPQHF.

The V call is TRBV7-9, the J call TRBJ2-7; D may match TRBD1 or TRBD2 (5 bases each). V was cut by 1 base and J by 3 bases, with 19 bases left in between. CDR3 length: 17 amino acids. Germline CDR1 reads SEHNR; CDR2 reads FQNEAQ (reference sequence). DNA for the CDR3: TGTGCCAGCAGCTTAGGAGTGTTGGGGACCCCCTTCTACGAGCAGTACTTC. It codes for CASSLGVLGTPFYEQYF.